This T cell receptor (beta chain) was captured in a study of regulatory T cells in long-lasting Graves disease. Investigators prepared the TCR beta libraries by applying iRepertoire HTBI primers and Arm-PCR of CDR3 regions. TCRdb fed the multiplex PCR reads into MiXCR, producing one record per CDR3 protein. Counted here are 400,000 to 500,000 distinct CDR3 sequences, less than 20% occurring once; the ten biggest clones make up less than 30%. Time point denoted: newly diagnosed GD, antithyroid drugs for less than 3 months. Researchers made the TCR library from RNA that was extracted from PBMCs. The table lists this clonotype with many counts. This CDR3 has 16 amino acids. Trimming cost V 5 bases and J 8 bases; bases outside gene matches: 11. The germline CDR1 and CDR2 sequences are SGHAT and FQNNGV. The same data also went into a second study, on T cells in Graves' hyperthyroidism and ophthalmopathy. In that study: RT-PCR in the first round (using the HTBI primer set) targeted the TCR CDR3. Ophthalmopathy and stable hyperthyroidism were told apart by a 13 V-J model.

Sequencing was performed on peripheral blood mononuclear cells (PBMCs), taken at new diagnosis, from a patient treated with antithyroid drugs. The genes are TRBV11-2 and TRBJ2-4; TRBD2 matches 11 bases. This clonotype was sampled from a woman aged 18-29 years with Graves disease. The CDR3 DNA is TGTGCCAGCAGCGTACCTAGCGGGAGGACGCCCCACATTCAGTACTTC. Protein product: CASSVPSGRTPHIQYF.